This entry features one T cell receptor beta chain sequence. The data were taken from a study of blood T cell repertoires in COVID-19. Study overall: COVID-19 samples, acute and convalescent, were from the United States, Italy and Spain.

While infection was still active, Seattle patients were enrolled and then followed longitudinally. Measured with immunoSEQ multiplex PCR; TCRdb has only the in-frame clones, and not every one. The table records approximately 300,000 clones, over 80% of them present only once. The germline V gene encodes CDR1 SEHNR and CDR2 FQNEAQ (reference sequence). The CDR3 is made up of 13 amino acids. Sequenced input: peripheral blood. This rearrangement joins TRBV7-9 to TRBJ2-2, with D tentatively TRBD1 (7 bases). This TCR was sampled from a woman in her forties or fifties with COVID-19, enrolled during active disease. CDR3 sequence: CVSGGSNTGELFF. The CDR3 nucleotides are TGTGTGTCAGGGGGGTCGAACACCGGGGAGCTGTTTTTT.